Here is one T cell receptor (beta chain) with its context. The entry originates in a study of blood T cell repertoires in COVID-19. The CDR3 is 13 residues long. Germline lookup yields CDR1 SQVTM and CDR2 ANQGSEA. Trimming removed 6 bases from V and 6 bases from J; junction bases left unmatched: 6. Profiling relied on immunoSEQ multiplex PCR, and the TCRdb table lists in-frame clones only, not all of them. The repertoire holds roughly 110,000 clones, about 80% seen once, with around 14% in the top ten. The TCR originated in a woman aged 55-69 years with acute or convalescent COVID-19. Sequencing was carried out using peripheral blood. The chain joins TRBV29-1 to TRBJ1-4; 8 bases fit TRBD1. DNA of the CDR3: TGCAGCGTCGGACAGGGTCGGGATGAAAAACTGTTTTTT. Residues: CSVGQGRDEKLFF.